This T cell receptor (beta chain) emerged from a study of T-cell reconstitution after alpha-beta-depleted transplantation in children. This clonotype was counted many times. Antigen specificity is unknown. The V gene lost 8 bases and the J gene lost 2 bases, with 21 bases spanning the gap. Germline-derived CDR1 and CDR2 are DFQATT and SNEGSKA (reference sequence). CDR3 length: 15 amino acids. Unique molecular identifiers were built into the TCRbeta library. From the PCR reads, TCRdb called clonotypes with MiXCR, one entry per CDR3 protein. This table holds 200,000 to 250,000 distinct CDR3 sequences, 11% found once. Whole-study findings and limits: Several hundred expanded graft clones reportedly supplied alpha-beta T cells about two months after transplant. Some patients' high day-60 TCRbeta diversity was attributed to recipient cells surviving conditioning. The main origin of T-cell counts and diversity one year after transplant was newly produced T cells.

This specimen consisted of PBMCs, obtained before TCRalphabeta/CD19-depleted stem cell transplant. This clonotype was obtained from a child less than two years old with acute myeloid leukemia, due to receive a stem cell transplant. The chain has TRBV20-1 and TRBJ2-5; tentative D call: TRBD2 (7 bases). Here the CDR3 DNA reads TGCAGTTTCATTCCGTGGGGGGGACATCAAGAGACCCAGTACTTC. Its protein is CSFIPWGGHQETQYF.